A single sample gave rise to the 14 T cell receptor beta chains below, sequenced in a study of T-cell reconstitution after alpha-beta-depleted transplantation in children. For TCRbeta, the library was prepared with unique molecular identifiers. One entry per CDR3 protein, called by TCRdb with MiXCR from the PCR reads. This table holds about 210,000 distinct CDR3 sequences, under 20% found once. The sample was PBMCs, mostly from graft donor cells, taken 360 days after TCRalphabeta/CD19-depleted stem cell transplant. These receptors were taken from a male patient under 10 years old who had a stem cell transplant for acute lymphoblastic leukemia, so the T cells may come from the graft donor.

The genes are TRBV2 and TRBJ2-1; possibly TRBD1 for D (6 bases). This CDR3 has 15 amino acids. V was clipped by 5 bases and J by 1 base, with 12 bases between them. Per germline, CDR1 SNHLY and CDR2 FYNNEI. Written as DNA, the CDR3 is TGTGCCAGCAGTCGAGAAGGGGGTTCCTACAATGAGCAGTTCTTC. The encoded protein is CASSREGGSYNEQFF.

This clonotype was seen a few times. The chain employs TRBV27 and TRBJ2-7, with D tentatively TRBD1 (5 bases). Germline lookup yields CDR1 MNHEY and CDR2 SMNVEV (reference sequence). The CDR3 is made up of 14 amino acids. The V end was cut by 6 bases, the J end by 3 bases, with 15 bases between. CDR3 residues: CASRSQVERYEQYF. As DNA, the CDR3 is TGTGCCAGCAGGTCACAGGTAGAGCGCTACGAGCAGTACTTC.

For the CDR3, the DNA is TGTGCCAGCAGTTCAATTTATCGACAGGGTCCCAACTATGGCTACACCTTC. The encoded protein is CASSSIYRQGPNYGYTF. The chain couples TRBV12-3 or TRBV12-4 to TRBJ1-2, with 7 bases lining up with TRBD1. Trimming at V came to 4 bases and at J to 2 bases, leaving 13 bases not matched to a gene. The CDR3 extends over 17 amino acids.

In its sample, this clonotype was seen a few times. DNA for the CDR3: TGTGCCATCAGTGAAACGGGACAGGCCCCTAGGGAGCAGTACTTC. This gives the protein CAISETGQAPREQYF. The J gene is TRBJ2-7, the V gene TRBV10-3; the match to TRBD1 covers 8 bases. From germline, CDR1 is ENHRY and CDR2 SYGVKD. This CDR3 contains 15 residues. Trimming at V came to 3 bases and at J to 7 bases, leaving 11 bases not matched to a gene.

The chain is built from TRBV3-1 and TRBJ2-7; the match to TRBD2 covers 11 bases. This CDR3 contains 16 residues. Trimming took 0 bases from V and 7 from J; bases not matched to a gene: 8. The germline V gene has CDR1 LGHDT and CDR2 YNNKEL (reference sequence). The CDR3 bases are TGTGCCAGCAGCCAAGAAGTGGCAGGACTAGCGGGTGAGCAGTACTTC. It is translated as CASSQEVAGLAGEQYF.

The rearrangement uses TRBV12-3 or TRBV12-4 and TRBJ2-1; TRBD2 aligns across 9 bases. The CDR3 sequence is 19 residues long. After removal of 3 bases from V and 0 bases from J, the junction contained 12 bases not matched to a gene. The CDR3 nucleotides are TGTGCCAGCAGTTTCCCGCGGGGGGGGGCGGAGGACTCCTACAATGAGCAGTTCTTC. Translated, it gives CASSFPRGGAEDSYNEQFF.

V and J are TRBV28 and TRBJ2-2; D gene uncertain. Germline V CDR1 and CDR2: MDHEN, SYDVKM. The CDR3 spans 15 residues. Trimming pared 3 bases from V and 0 bases from J, leaving 8 bases between. The CDR3 spells CASSLMAANTGELFF. The CDR3 DNA follows: TGTGCCAGCAGTTTGATGGCGGCGAACACCGGGGAGCTGTTTTTT.

This rearrangement joins TRBV28 to TRBJ1-4; 7 bases match TRBD1. This CDR3 has 14 residues. V shed 2 bases, J shed 5 bases, and the junction held 2 bases outside the gene matches. From germline, CDR1 is MDHEN and CDR2 SYDVKM. This CDR3 reads CASSLEGGNEKLFF. The CDR3, as DNA: TGTGCCAGCAGTTTAGAAGGGGGCAATGAAAAACTGTTTTTT. Full variable domain (missing parts from reference TRBV28 and TRBJ1-4): DVKVTQSSRYLVKRTGEKVFLECVQDMDHENMFWYRQDPGLGLRLIYFSYDVKMKEKGDIPEGYSVSREKKERFSLILESASTNQTSMYLCASSLEGGNEKLFFGSGTQLSVL.

This clonotype turned up a few times. CDR3 in amino acids: CASSRLAGEQETQYF. CDR3 sequence (DNA): TGCGCCAGCAGCCGACTAGCGGGGGAACAAGAGACCCAGTACTTC. The chain has TRBV5-1 and TRBJ2-5; the match to TRBD2 covers 12 bases. The germline V gene encodes CDR1 SGHRS and CDR2 YFSETQ. The length of the CDR3 is 15 residues. Germline trimming cut 4 bases from V and 2 bases from J; bases unmatched to any gene: 3.

This clonotype has more than one count but fewer than ten. V gene TRBV20-1 combines with J gene TRBJ1-6; possibly TRBD1 for D (6 bases). V lost 1 base and J lost 6, with 13 bases in between. The CDR3 is made up of 15 amino acids. CDR1 is DFQATT and CDR2 is SNEGSKA in the germline V gene (reference sequence). The CDR3 spells CSARVRIQGNSPLHF. The CDR3 nucleotides read TGCAGTGCTAGAGTTCGAATACAGGGTAATTCACCCCTCCACTTT.

This rearrangement joins TRBV20-1 to TRBJ2-1; TRBD1 or TRBD2 may be the D gene (5 bases each). The germline gives CDR1 DFQATT, CDR2 SNEGSKA (reference sequence). Trimming shortened V by 2 bases and J by 0 bases, and 14 bases separated the two germline ends. This CDR3 region has 16 residues. This CDR3 reads CSARIRGLVSYNEQFF. The CDR3, as DNA: TGCAGTGCTAGAATACGGGGCCTAGTCTCCTACAATGAGCAGTTCTTC.

This clonotype was seen a few times. This chain joins TRBV15 and TRBJ2-5, with D uncertain. The germline V gene has CDR1 LNHNV and CDR2 YYDKDF (reference sequence). V was cut by 0 bases and J by 5 bases, with 4 bases left in between. This CDR3 is built from 12 residues. CDR3 in amino acids: CATSRDWETQYF. The CDR3 nucleotides are TGTGCCACCAGCAGAGATTGGGAGACCCAGTACTTC.

This clonotype was seen a handful of times. The J gene is TRBJ1-1, the V gene TRBV4-3, with D tentatively TRBD1 (6 bases). CDR1 LGHNA and CDR2 YSLEER come from the germline V gene. The CDR3 is 16 residues long. Trimming removed 1 base at V and 0 bases at J, with 12 bases between. This chain's CDR3 is CASSQVLQGVNTEAFF. In DNA, the CDR3 is TGCGCCAGCAGCCAAGTATTACAGGGCGTGAACACTGAAGCTTTCTTT.

The sample holds a few counts of this clonotype. The chain combines TRBV20-1 with TRBJ2-6, with D perhaps matching TRBD1 or TRBD2 (6 bases each). There are 15 residues in the CDR3. The germline V gene has CDR1 DFQATT and CDR2 SNEGSKA (reference sequence). The ends were cut back, 7 bases at V and 2 bases at J, with 15 bases in the middle. The CDR3 DNA follows: TGCAGTGGTGAGCTGGGGGGCACTGGGGCCAACGTCCTGACTTTC. This sequence encodes CSGELGGTGANVLTF.